The 21 T cell receptor gamma chains reported below all come from one sample, sequenced in a study of gamma-delta T cells after stem cell transplantation. TCRdb re-called the RT-PCR reads through CATT. The sample contains 1,000 to 1,500 gamma-chain clones, roughly 82% of which appear only once. The specimen sequenced was gamma-delta T cells. These receptors were obtained from a human donor. It is not recorded whose cells these are; they may come from a transplant donor.

This clone has just one count. The rearrangement uses TRGV4 and TRGJ1 or TRGJ2. The J gene comes from matching the DNA to germline here; TCRdb lacks it. This CDR3 spans 14 amino acids. Germline values: CDR1 EGSTGY, CDR2 YDSYTSSV. V lost 3 bases, J lost 5 bases, and 10 bases stayed unmatched. The CDR3 DNA is TGTGCCACCTGGGATTCTCCCCGACATTATAAGAAACTCTTT. Translation gives CATWDSPRHYKKLF.

No call was made for the V gene; the J gene is TRGJP2. This CDR3 comprises 13 residues. DNA for the CDR3: TGTGCCACCTGGGAAAGTAGTGATTGGATCAAGACGTTT. It encodes CATWESSDWIKTF.

J is TRGJ1 or TRGJ2 and V is TRGV3. The J gene, not given by TCRdb, was assigned here from a germline match of the nucleotide sequence. Germline CDR1 and CDR2: VTNTFY and YDVSTARD (reference sequence). Trimming took 0 bases from V and 12 from J; bases not matched to a gene: 5. This CDR3 is built from 11 residues. CDR3 sequence (DNA): TGTGCCACCTGGGACAGGCCGAGGAAACTCTTT. Its protein is CATWDRPRKLF.

The chain employs TRGV2 and TRGJP2. The J gene, left out of TCRdb, was set here by checking the DNA against germline. CDR3 length: 17 residues. V lost 0 bases and J lost 0; bases outside the gene matches: 7. In germline, CDR1 is EGSNGY, CDR2 YDSYNSKV. The CDR3: CATWDGPENSSDWIKTF. CDR3 in DNA: TGTGCCACCTGGGACGGGCCCGAAAATAGTAGTGATTGGATCAAGACGTTT.

The chain joins TRGV2 to TRGJP2. The J gene, missing from TCRdb, was assigned here through DNA to germline matching. There are 15 residues in the CDR3. CDR1 and CDR2 (germline): EGSNGY, YDSYNSKV. Trimming at V came to 1 base and at J to 4 bases, leaving 6 bases not matched to a gene. Here the CDR3 DNA reads TGTGCCACCTGGGACGGCCGCTTTAGTGATTGGATCAAGACGTTT. It translates to CATWDGRFSDWIKTF.

This chain uses TRGV2 with TRGJP2. TCRdb records no J gene; here it was assigned by comparing the DNA to germline. Germline lookup yields CDR1 EGSNGY and CDR2 YDSYNSKV. V shed 3 bases and J 8 bases; nucleotides not matched to a gene: 9. The CDR3 spans 14 residues. This CDR3 reads CATWDCRGDWIKTF. For the CDR3, the DNA is TGTGCCACCTGGGACTGTCGGGGGGATTGGATCAAGACGTTT.

This clone was recorded a few times. This chain links TRGV5 with TRGJP1. TCRdb gives no J gene; it was assigned here by matching the DNA to germline. Trimming took 0 bases from V and 0 from J; bases not matched to a gene: 4. The length of the CDR3 is 16 residues. Per the germline V gene, CDR1 is VINAFY and CDR2 is YDVSNSKD. In nucleotides, the CDR3 is TGTGCCACCTGGGACAGGCGGGATACCACTGGTTGGTTCAAGATATTT. Its translation: CATWDRRDTTGWFKIF.

The chain joins TRGV3 to TRGJ1 or TRGJ2. Since TCRdb gives no J gene, matching the DNA to germline was used here to assign it. Germline V lookup: CDR1 VTNTFY, CDR2 YDVSTARD (reference sequence). The V and J ends lost 4 bases and 0 bases, in that order; junction bases with no gene match: 3. CDR3 length: 13 amino acids. Written as DNA, the CDR3 is TGTGCCACCTGGGAGCTGAATTATTATAAGAAACTCTTT. It specifies CATWELNYYKKLF.

CDR3 in DNA: TGTGCCACCTGGGATGGTCTCCCTTATTATAAGAAACTCTTT. Residues: CATWDGLPYYKKLF. V and J are TRGV4 and TRGJ1 or TRGJ2. Matching the DNA to germline supplied the J gene, which TCRdb does not give. Trimming at V came to 1 base and at J to 3 bases, leaving 6 bases not matched to a gene. CDR3 length equals 14 residues. Germline V gene lookup returns CDR1 EGSTGY and CDR2 YDSYTSSV.

The rearrangement uses TRGV9 and TRGJ1 or TRGJ2. TCRdb is silent on the J gene; assignment here came from matching the DNA to germline. The germline gives CDR1 GITISATS, CDR2 ISYDGTV (reference sequence). Unmatched junction bases numbered 8, after V lost 3 bases and J lost 6 bases. The CDR3 loop spans 13 amino acids. CDR3: CALWEPAFYKKLF. CDR3 nucleotides: TGTGCCTTGTGGGAGCCTGCTTTTTATAAGAAACTCTTT.

The chain couples TRGV4 to TRGJ1 or TRGJ2. TCRdb records no J gene; here it was assigned by comparing the DNA to germline. The CDR3 is made up of 12 amino acids. V dropped 5 bases and J dropped 5; count of bases not matched to a gene: 6. CDR1 is EGSTGY, CDR2 YDSYTSSV, per germline. The CDR3 nucleotides are TGTGCCACCTGGGGTGATCATTATAAGAAACTCTTT. Protein product: CATWGDHYKKLF.

Concerning this clone itself: Other DNA sequences within the sample encode an identical CDR3. V and J are TRGV4 and TRGJ1 or TRGJ2. The J gene is absent in TCRdb and was assigned here via DNA matching to germline. V was pared by 0 bases and J by 3 bases, with 5 bases of the junction left unmatched. The CDR3 contains 14 residues. Germline lookup yields CDR1 EGSTGY and CDR2 YDSYTSSV. The CDR3 spells CATWDGPGYYKKLF. The DNA of the CDR3 is TGTGCCACCTGGGATGGGCCAGGTTATTATAAGAAACTCTTT.

The J gene was identified as TRGJ1 or TRGJ2, and no V gene was called. CDR3 length equals 13 residues. The CDR3 sequence: CATWDRWYYKKLF. CDR3 sequence (DNA): TGTGCCACCTGGGATCGGTGGTATTATAAGAAACTCTTT.

The J gene is TRGJ1 or TRGJ2, the V gene TRGV4. No J gene is reported in TCRdb; it was inferred here by comparing the DNA with germline. V gave up 0 bases and J gave up 10 bases; unmatched junction bases: 9. CDR1 and CDR2 (germline): EGSTGY, YDSYTSSV. The CDR3 is 13 amino acids. For the CDR3, the DNA is TGTGCCACCTGGGATGGGATTGGTAGGAAGAAACTCTTT. Protein product: CATWDGIGRKKLF.

The CDR3 reads CALWEEELGKKIKVF. CDR3 nucleotide sequence: TGTGCCTTGTGGGAAGAAGAGTTGGGCAAAAAAATCAAGGTATTT. The chain employs TRGV9 and TRGJP. TCRdb gives no J gene; it was assigned here by matching the DNA to germline. Per germline, CDR1 GITISATS and CDR2 ISYDGTV (reference sequence). The CDR3 is 15 amino acids. The V gene end was trimmed by 4 bases and the J gene end by 5 bases; junction bases not matched to a gene: 2.

V and J are TRGV2 and TRGJ1 or TRGJ2. No J segment appears in TCRdb, so it was assigned here by matching the sequence to germline. Germline CDR1 and CDR2: EGSNGY and YDSYNSKV. J gave up 3 bases and V 0 bases, and 5 bases lay outside the gene matches. The CDR3 length is 14 residues. CDR3 DNA: TGTGCCACCTGGGACGGGCAGGTTTATTATAAGAAACTCTTT. This gives the protein CATWDGQVYYKKLF.

For this clone: In the same sample, other DNA sequences code for this CDR3. The chain uses TRGV2 and TRGJ1 or TRGJ2. The J gene is absent in TCRdb and was assigned here via DNA matching to germline. The CDR3 has 14 amino acids. J lost 0 bases, V lost 0 bases, and 2 bases had no gene match. Per germline, CDR1 EGSNGY and CDR2 YDSYNSKV. CDR3 in DNA: TGTGCCACCTGGGACGGGCCGAATTATTATAAGAAACTCTTT. Protein: CATWDGPNYYKKLF.

A single count supports this clone. The rearrangement uses TRGV5 and TRGJ1 or TRGJ2. TCRdb carries no J gene annotation; the J gene was assigned here by matching the DNA with germline. There are 12 residues in the CDR3. V lost 8 bases, J lost 11 bases, and 15 bases stayed unmatched. CDR1 is VINAFY and CDR2 is YDVSNSKD in the germline V gene. The CDR3 here is CATSWGGMEKLF. The CDR3 DNA follows: TGTGCCACCTCATGGGGGGGGATGGAGAAACTCTTT.

The rearrangement joins TRGV2 to TRGJ1 or TRGJ2. TCRdb supplies no J gene; here it was assigned by aligning the nucleotide sequence to germline. V gave up 5 bases and J gave up 3 bases; unmatched junction bases: 13. Germline V CDR1 and CDR2: EGSNGY, YDSYNSKV. The CDR3 is 15 residues long. DNA of the CDR3: TGTGCCACCTGGGCCTCCCGGGGAGTTTATTATAAGAAACTCTTT. Its protein is CATWASRGVYYKKLF.

The chain recombines TRGV5 with TRGJ1 or TRGJ2. No J segment appears in TCRdb, so it was assigned here by matching the sequence to germline. Germline lookup yields CDR1 VINAFY and CDR2 YDVSNSKD. The CDR3 is 12 residues long. The V segment lost 6 bases and the J segment 8 bases; nucleotides outside the gene matches: 10. The CDR3 DNA reads as TGTGCCACCTGGTCCCTATGGGATAAGAAACTCTTT. Its translation: CATWSLWDKKLF.

V is TRGV2 and J is TRGJ1 or TRGJ2. The CDR3 contains 10 residues. Per the germline V gene, CDR1 is EGSNGY and CDR2 is YDSYNSKV. With 10 bases clipped from V and 3 bases from J, the junction kept 3 bases outside the gene matches. The CDR3 region is CATLYYKKLF. CDR3 bases: TGTGCCACGCTTTATTATAAGAAACTCTTT.